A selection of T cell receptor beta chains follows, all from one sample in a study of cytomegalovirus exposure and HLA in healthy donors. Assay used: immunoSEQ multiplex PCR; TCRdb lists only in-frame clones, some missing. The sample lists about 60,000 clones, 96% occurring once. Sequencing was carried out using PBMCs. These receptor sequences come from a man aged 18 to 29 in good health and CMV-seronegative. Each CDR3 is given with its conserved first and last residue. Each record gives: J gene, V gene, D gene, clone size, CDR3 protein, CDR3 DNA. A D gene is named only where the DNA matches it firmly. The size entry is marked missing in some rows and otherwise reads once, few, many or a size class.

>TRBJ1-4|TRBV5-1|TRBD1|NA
CASSLVGTALNEKLFF
TGCGCCAGCAGCTTGGTAGGGACAGCTCTTAATGAAAAACTGTTTTTT
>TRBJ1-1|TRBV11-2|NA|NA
CASSPLWGHRPEAFF
TGTGCCAGCAGCCCCTTGTGGGGGCACCGACCTGAAGCTTTCTTT
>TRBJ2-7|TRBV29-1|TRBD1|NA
CSAGRTGTPHEQYF
TGCAGCGCCGGACGGACAGGAACCCCCCACGAGCAGTACTTC
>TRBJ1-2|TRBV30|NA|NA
CAWRSTGLRDGYTF
TGTGCCTGGAGATCTACAGGATTGCGAGATGGCTACACCTTC
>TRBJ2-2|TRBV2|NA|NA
CASSETPNTGELFF
TGTGCCAGCAGTGAAACTCCGAACACCGGGGAGCTGTTTTTT
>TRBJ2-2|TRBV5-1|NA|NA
CASSSRTGELFF
TGCGCCAGCAGCTCGCGGACCGGGGAGCTGTTTTTT
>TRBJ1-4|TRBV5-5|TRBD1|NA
CASSPKTGMNEKLFF
TGTGCCAGCAGCCCAAAGACAGGGATGAATGAAAAACTGTTTTTT
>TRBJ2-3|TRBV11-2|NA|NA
CASSLNPVAAELYHTQYF
TGTGCCAGCAGCTTAAATCCGGTAGCGGCCGAACTCTACCATACGCAGTATTTT
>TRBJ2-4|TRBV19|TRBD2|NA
CASSPAGKTAPVPKNIQYF
TGTGCCAGTAGTCCAGCGGGAAAAACGGCTCCCGTCCCCAAAAACATTCAGTACTTC
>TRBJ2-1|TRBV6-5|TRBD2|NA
CASRVSGSSYNEQFF
TGTGCCAGCAGGGTTAGCGGGAGCTCCTACAATGAGCAGTTCTTC
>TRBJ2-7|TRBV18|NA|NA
CASSPKVTAYEQYF
TGTGCCAGCTCACCAAAGGTGACTGCCTACGAGCAGTACTTC
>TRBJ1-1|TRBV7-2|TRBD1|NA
CASSSLGQGFYSTEAFF
TGTGCCAGCAGCTCGCTAGGACAGGGGTTTTATTCCACTGAAGCTTTCTTT
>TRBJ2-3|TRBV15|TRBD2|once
CATSRGAGVSDTQYF
TGTGCCACCAGCAGAGGGGCGGGGGTTTCGGATACGCAGTATTTT
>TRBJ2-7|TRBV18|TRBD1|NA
CASSPRRWGTELPEQYF
TGTGCCAGCTCACCACGCCGTTGGGGGACAGAGCTCCCCGAGCAGTACTTC
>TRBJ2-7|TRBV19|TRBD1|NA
CASSRGQSSYEQYF
TGTGCCAGTAGTAGGGGACAGTCCTCCTACGAGCAGTACTTC
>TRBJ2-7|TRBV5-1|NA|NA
CASSPVAGTHLGYEQYF
TGCGCCAGCAGCCCCGTCGCCGGGACACATTTAGGCTACGAGCAGTACTTC
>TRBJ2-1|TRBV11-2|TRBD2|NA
CASSPARLAVGEQFF
TGTGCCAGCAGCCCTGCCCGGCTAGCGGTCGGAGAGCAGTTCTTC
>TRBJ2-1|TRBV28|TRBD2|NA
CASSLLAGGAYNEQFF
TGTGCCAGCAGTTTACTAGCGGGAGGAGCCTACAATGAGCAGTTCTTC
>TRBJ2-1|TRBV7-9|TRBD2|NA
CASRGLAGSNEQFF
TGTGCCAGCAGGGGACTAGCGGGTAGTAATGAGCAGTTCTTC
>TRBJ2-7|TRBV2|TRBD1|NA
CASSFGQGGPYEQYF
TGTGCCAGCAGTTTCGGACAGGGGGGTCCCTACGAGCAGTACTTC
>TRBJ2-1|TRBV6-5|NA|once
CASTARGGAYNEQFF
TGTGCCAGCACCGCGCGCGGAGGGGCCTACAATGAGCAGTTCTTC
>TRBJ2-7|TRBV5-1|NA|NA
CASTTPGAAYEQYF
TGCGCCAGCACCACCCCTGGGGCAGCCTACGAGCAGTACTTC
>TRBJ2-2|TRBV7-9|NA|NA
CASSLGQPNTGELFF
TGTGCCAGCAGCTTAGGACAGCCGAACACCGGGGAGCTGTTTTTT
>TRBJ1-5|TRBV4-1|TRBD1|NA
CASSPYTGGGWPQHF
TGCGCCAGCAGCCCGTACACAGGGGGCGGTTGGCCCCAGCATTTT
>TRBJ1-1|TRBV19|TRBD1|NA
CASSTQGKNTEAFF
TGTGCCAGTAGTACACAGGGGAAGAACACTGAAGCTTTCTTT
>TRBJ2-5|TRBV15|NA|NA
CATRAGGQETQYF
TGTGCCACCAGAGCGGGTGGCCAAGAGACCCAGTACTTC
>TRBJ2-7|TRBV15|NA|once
CATSRDQGSSEQYF
TGTGCCACCAGCAGAGATCAGGGGTCGAGCGAGCAGTACTTC
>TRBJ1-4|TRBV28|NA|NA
CASSGSTNEKLFF
TGTGCCAGCTCAGGGTCGACTAATGAAAAACTGTTTTTT
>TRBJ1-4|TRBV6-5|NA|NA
CASSYSGGGEKLFF
TGTGCCAGCAGTTACTCAGGCGGTGGAGAAAAACTGTTTTTT
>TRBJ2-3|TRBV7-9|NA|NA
CASSLSPGSSSATQYF
TGTGCCAGCAGCTTATCCCCGGGATCTAGTTCAGCTACGCAGTATTTT
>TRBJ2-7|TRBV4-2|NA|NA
CASSAQGSYEQYF
TGTGCCAGCAGCGCACAGGGCTCCTACGAGCAGTACTTC
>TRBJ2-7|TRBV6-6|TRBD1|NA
CASSWTGGFYEQYF
TGTGCCAGCAGTTGGACAGGGGGCTTCTACGAGCAGTACTTC
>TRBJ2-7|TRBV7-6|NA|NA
CASSEQGLGSEQYF
TGTGCCAGCAGCGAACAGGGTTTGGGGAGCGAGCAGTACTTC